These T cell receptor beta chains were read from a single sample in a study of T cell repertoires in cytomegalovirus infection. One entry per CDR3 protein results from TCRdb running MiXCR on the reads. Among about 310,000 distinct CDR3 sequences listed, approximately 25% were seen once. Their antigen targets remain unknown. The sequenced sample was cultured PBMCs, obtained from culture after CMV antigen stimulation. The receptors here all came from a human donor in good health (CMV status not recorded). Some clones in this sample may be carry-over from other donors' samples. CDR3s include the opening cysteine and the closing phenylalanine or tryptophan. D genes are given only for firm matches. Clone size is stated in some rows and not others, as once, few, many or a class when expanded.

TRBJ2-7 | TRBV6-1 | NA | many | CASSPRRGWSSYEQYF | TGTGCCAGCAGTCCCCGGAGAGGCTGGAGCTCCTACGAGCAGTACTTC
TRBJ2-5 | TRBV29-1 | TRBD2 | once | CSVGLAGEQETQYF | TGCAGCGTGGGACTAGCGGGAGAGCAAGAGACCCAGTACTTC
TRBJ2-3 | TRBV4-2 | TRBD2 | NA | CASSQGTSGSPDTQYF | TGTGCCAGCAGCCAAGGGACTAGCGGGAGCCCAGATACGCAGTATTTT
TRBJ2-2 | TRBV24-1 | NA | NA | CATSDGPNTGELFF | TGTGCCACCAGTGACGGCCCTAACACCGGGGAGCTGTTTTTT
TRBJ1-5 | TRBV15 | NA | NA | CATSSSLDKPQHF | TGTGCCACCAGCAGTTCGTTAGACAAGCCCCAGCATTTT
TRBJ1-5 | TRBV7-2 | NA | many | CASSLASAAKLNQPQHF | TGTGCCAGCAGCTTAGCCTCGGCTGCAAAACTAAATCAGCCCCAGCATTTT
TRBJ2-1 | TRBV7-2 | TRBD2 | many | CASSWKTSGGTYNEQFF | TGTGCCAGCAGCTGGAAGACTAGCGGGGGGACCTACAATGAGCAGTTCTTC
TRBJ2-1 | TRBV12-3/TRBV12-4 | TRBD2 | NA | CASSLGGGTPKSEFF | TGTGCCAGCAGTTTAGGCGGGGGGACCCCTAAAAGTGAGTTCTTC
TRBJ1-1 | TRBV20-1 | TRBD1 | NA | CSASWDRQIYTEAFF | TGCAGTGCTTCTTGGGACAGACAAATTTACACTGAAGCTTTCTTT
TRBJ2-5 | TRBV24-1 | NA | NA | CATSDLGTRTQYF | TGTGCCACCAGTGACCTAGGGACGCGCACCCAGTACTTC
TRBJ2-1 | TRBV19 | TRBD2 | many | CASSISAGEYRSYNEQFF | TGTGCCAGTAGTATAAGCGCGGGAGAGTACAGGTCCTACAATGAGCAGTTCTTC
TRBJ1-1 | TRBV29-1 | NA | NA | CSVEVPAEAFF | TGCAGCGTTGAAGTGCCGGCTGAAGCTTTCTTT
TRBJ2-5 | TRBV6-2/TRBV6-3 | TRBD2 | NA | CASRRTSPRETQYF | TGTGCCAGCAGGCGGACTAGCCCTCGGGAGACCCAGTACTTC
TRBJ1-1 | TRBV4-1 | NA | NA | CASSPTPGRGSEAFF | TGCGCCAGCAGCCCTACACCGGGGAGGGGATCTGAAGCTTTCTTT
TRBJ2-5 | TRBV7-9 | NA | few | CASSLAAVYQETQYF | TGTGCCAGCAGCTTAGCGGCGGTCTACCAAGAGACCCAGTACTTC
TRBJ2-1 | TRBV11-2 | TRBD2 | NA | CASSLELLAGTYNEQFF | TGTGCCAGCAGCTTAGAGTTACTAGCGGGGACCTACAATGAGCAGTTCTTC
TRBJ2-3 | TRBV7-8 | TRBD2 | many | CASSLEGLAGGSHTQYF | TGTGCCAGCAGCTTAGAAGGTCTAGCGGGAGGTTCACATACGCAGTATTTT
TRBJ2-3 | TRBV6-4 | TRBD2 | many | CASIPTGGGRATDTQYF | TGTGCCAGCATCCCCACGGGCGGCGGGAGGGCTACAGATACGCAGTATTTT
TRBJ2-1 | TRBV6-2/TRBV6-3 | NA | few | CASSWRRRGDEQFF | TGTGCCAGCAGTTGGAGACGGAGAGGGGATGAGCAGTTCTTC
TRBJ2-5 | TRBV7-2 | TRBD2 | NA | CASSPRLAGGQETQYF | TGTGCCAGCAGCCCCCGACTAGCGGGAGGCCAAGAGACCCAGTACTTC
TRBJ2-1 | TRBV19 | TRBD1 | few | CASSMGQSIYEQFF | TGTGCCAGTAGTATGGGACAGTCGATATATGAGCAGTTCTTC
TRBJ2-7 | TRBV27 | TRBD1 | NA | CASSFYPGQGHEQYF | TGTGCCAGCAGTTTCTACCCCGGACAGGGCCACGAGCAGTACTTC
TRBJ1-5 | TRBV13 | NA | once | CASSLDGGRNQPQHF | TGTGCCAGCAGCTTAGATGGGGGCCGGAATCAGCCCCAGCATTTT
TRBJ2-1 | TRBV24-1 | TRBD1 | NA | CATSGTGTGIYNEQFF | TGTGCCACCAGTGGGACCGGGACAGGGATCTACAATGAGCAGTTCTTC
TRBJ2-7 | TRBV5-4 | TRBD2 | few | CASSFGTSGSFEQYF | TGTGCCAGCAGCTTTGGGACTAGCGGGAGTTTCGAGCAGTACTTC
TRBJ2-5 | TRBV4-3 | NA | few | CASSQGWQETQYF | TGCGCCAGCAGCCAAGGCTGGCAAGAGACCCAGTACTTC
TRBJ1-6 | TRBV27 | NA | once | CASSRIRYRRPNSPLHF | TGTGCCAGCAGTCGTATCCGGTACAGGCGCCCTAATTCACCCCTCCACTTT
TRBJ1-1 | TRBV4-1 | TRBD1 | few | CASSRMSTGTVNTEAFF | TGCGCCAGCAGCCGGATGTCCACCGGGACAGTGAACACTGAAGCTTTCTTT
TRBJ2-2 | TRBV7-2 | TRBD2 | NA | CASSPRGGRFGELFF | TGTGCCAGCAGCCCCCGGGGGGGCCGGTTCGGGGAGCTGTTTTTT
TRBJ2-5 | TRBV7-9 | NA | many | CASSSVPGRREYF | TGTGCCAGCAGCTCAGTACCGGGACGGCGTGAGTACTTC
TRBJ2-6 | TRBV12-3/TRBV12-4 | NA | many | CASTFSGANVLTF | TGTGCCAGCACCTTTTCTGGGGCCAACGTCCTGACTTTC
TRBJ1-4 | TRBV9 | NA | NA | CASSLGNGPNEKLFF | TGTGCCAGCAGCCTCGGGAACGGACCTAATGAAAAACTGTTTTTT
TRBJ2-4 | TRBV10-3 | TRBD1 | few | CAISEPWTGRHIQYF | TGTGCCATCAGTGAGCCCTGGACAGGGCGGCACATTCAGTACTTC
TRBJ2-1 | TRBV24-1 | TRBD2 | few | CATAKAGDYNEQFF | TGTGCCACCGCGAAGGCGGGGGATTACAATGAGCAGTTCTTC
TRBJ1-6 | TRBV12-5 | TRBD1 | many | CASGYDREGRNSPLHF | TGTGCTAGTGGCTACGACAGGGAAGGTCGTAATTCACCCCTCCACTTT
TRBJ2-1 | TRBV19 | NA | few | CASSIGGGEGWNEQFF | TGTGCCAGTAGTATAGGGGGCGGCGAAGGGTGGAATGAGCAGTTCTTC
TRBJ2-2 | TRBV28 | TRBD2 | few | CASSSSGRANGELFF | TGTGCCAGCAGTTCTAGCGGGAGGGCCAACGGGGAGCTGTTTTTT
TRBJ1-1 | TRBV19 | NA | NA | CASLDGDEAFF | TGTGCCTCCCTGGACGGAGATGAAGCTTTCTTT
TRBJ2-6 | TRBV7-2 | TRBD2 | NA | CASRYWQRELSGANVLTF | TGTGCCAGCAGATATTGGCAGCGGGAGCTCTCTGGGGCCAACGTCCTGACTTTC
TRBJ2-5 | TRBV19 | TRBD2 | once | CDSSASGQETQYF | TGTGACAGTAGTGCTAGCGGCCAAGAGACCCAGTACTTC
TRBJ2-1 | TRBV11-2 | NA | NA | CASSLGGGLWYNEQFF | TGTGCCAGCAGCTTAGGGGGGGGGCTTTGGTACAATGAGCAGTTCTTC
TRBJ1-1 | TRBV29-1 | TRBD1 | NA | CSGTGGGTEAFF | TGCAGCGGGACAGGGGGCGGCACTGAAGCTTTCTTT
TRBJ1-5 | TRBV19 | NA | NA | CASSIVSRGNQPQHF | TGTGCCAGTAGTATAGTAAGCAGGGGCAATCAGCCCCAGCATTTT
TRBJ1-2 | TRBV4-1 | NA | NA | CASSQGDGYTF | TGCGCCAGCAGCCAAGGAGATGGCTACACCTTC
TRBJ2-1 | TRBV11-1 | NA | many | CASSPRVSYNEQFF | TGTGCCAGCAGCCCCCGAGTCTCCTACAATGAGCAGTTCTTC
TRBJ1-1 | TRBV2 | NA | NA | CASSEGGLAFF | TGTGCCAGCAGTGAAGGAGGGCTAGCTTTCTTT
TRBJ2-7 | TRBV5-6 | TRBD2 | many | CASSLPGGSGRSSYEQYF | TGTGCCAGCAGCTTGCCCGGCGGGAGCGGCAGAAGCTCCTACGAGCAGTACTTC
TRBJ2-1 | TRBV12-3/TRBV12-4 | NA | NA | CASSLGGERAQFF | TGTGCCAGCAGTTTAGGGGGGGAAAGGGCGCAGTTCTTC
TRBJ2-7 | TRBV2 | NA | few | CASSEAGGASSYEQYF | TGTGCCAGCAGTGAAGCGGGCGGGGCAAGCTCCTACGAGCAGTACTTC